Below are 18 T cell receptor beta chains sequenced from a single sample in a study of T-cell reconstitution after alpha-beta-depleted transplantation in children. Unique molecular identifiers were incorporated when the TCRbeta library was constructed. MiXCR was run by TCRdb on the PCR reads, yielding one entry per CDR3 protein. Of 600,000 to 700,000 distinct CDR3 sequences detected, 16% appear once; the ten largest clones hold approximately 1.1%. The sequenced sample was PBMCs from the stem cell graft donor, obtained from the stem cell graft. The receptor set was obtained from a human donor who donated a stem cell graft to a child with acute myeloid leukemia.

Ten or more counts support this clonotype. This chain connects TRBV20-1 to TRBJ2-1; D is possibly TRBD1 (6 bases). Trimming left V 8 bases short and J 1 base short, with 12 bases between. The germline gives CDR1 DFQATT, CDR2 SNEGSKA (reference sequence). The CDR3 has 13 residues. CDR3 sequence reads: CSSHRASYNEQFF. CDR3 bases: TGCAGTTCCCACAGGGCATCCTACAATGAGCAGTTCTTC.

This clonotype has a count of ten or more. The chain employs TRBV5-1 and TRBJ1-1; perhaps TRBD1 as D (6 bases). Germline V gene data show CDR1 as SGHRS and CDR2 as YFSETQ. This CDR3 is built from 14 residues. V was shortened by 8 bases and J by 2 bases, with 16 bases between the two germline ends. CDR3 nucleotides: TGCGCCAGTCGACAGGAGGCGGGAAACACTGAAGCTTTCTTT. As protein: CASRQEAGNTEAFF.

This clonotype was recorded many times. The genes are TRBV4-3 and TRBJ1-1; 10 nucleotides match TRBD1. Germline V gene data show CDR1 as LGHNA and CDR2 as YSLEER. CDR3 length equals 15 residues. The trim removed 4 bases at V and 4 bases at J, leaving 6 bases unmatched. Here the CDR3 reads CASSRRQGAGTEAFF. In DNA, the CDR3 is TGCGCCAGCAGCCGTAGACAGGGGGCTGGCACTGAAGCTTTCTTT.

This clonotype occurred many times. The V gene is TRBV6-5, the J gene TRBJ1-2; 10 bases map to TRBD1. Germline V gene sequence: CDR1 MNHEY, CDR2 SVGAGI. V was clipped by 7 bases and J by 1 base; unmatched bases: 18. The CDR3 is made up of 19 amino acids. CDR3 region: CASNSGTGAESNNNYGYTF. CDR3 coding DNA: TGTGCCAGCAATTCCGGGACAGGGGCCGAGTCGAATAATAACTATGGCTACACCTTC.

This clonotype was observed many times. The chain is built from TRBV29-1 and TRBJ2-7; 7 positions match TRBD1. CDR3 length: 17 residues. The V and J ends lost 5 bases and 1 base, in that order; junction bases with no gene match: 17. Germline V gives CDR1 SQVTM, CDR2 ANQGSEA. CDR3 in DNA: TGCAGCGTTTCACACAGGGGACCTCTCACCCCTTCCTACGAGCAGTACTTC. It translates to CSVSHRGPLTPSYEQYF.

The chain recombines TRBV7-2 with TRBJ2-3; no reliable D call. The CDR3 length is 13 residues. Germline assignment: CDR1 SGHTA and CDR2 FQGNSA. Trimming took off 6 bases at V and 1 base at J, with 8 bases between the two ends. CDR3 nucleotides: TGTGCCAGCAGGTTTGTGGGCACAGATACGCAGTATTTT. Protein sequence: CASRFVGTDTQYF.

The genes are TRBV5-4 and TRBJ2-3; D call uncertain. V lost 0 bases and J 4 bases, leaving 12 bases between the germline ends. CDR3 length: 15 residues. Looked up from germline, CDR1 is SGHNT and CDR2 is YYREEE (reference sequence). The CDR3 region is CASSLVGYRADTQYF. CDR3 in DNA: TGTGCCAGCAGCTTGGTGGGGTATAGGGCAGATACGCAGTATTTT.

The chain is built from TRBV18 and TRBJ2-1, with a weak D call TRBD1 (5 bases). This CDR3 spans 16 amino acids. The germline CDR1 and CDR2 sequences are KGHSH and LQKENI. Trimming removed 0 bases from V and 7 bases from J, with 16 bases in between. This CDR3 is CASSPPSRVVRNEQFF. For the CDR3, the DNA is TGTGCCAGCTCACCACCGTCCAGGGTCGTAAGGAATGAGCAGTTCTTC.

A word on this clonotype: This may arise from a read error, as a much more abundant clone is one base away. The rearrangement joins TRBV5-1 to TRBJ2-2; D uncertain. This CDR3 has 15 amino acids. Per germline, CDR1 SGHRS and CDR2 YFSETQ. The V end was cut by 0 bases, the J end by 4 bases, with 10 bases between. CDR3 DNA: TGCGCCAGCAGCTTGGATGGATCGATCACCGGGGAGCTGTTTTTT. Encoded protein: CASSLDGSITGELFF.

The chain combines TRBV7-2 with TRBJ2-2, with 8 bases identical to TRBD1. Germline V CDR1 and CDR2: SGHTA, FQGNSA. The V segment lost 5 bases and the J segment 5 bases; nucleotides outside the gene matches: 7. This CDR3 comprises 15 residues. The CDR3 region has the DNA TGTGCCAGCAGCACGCAGGGGGCAAAAACCGGGGAGCTGTTTTTT. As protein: CASSTQGAKTGELFF.

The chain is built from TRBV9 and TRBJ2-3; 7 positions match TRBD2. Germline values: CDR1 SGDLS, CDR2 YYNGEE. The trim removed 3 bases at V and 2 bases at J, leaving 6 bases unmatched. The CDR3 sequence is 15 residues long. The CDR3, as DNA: TGTGCCAGCAGCGGCCGGGACTATACCACAGATACGCAGTATTTT. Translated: CASSGRDYTTDTQYF.

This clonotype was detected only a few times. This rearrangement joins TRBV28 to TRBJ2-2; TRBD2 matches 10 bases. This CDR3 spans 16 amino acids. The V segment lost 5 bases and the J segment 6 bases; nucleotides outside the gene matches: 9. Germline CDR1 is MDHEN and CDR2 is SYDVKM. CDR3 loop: CASSPAGTSEPGELFF. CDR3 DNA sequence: TGTGCCAGCAGTCCGGCCGGGACTAGCGAACCCGGGGAGCTGTTTTTT.

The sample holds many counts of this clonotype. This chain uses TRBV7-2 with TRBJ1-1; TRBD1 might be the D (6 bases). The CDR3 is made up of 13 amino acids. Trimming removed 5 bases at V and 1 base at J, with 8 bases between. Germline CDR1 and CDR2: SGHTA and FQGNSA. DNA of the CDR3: TGTGCCAGCAGCCCCAGGGGGAACACTGAAGCTTTCTTT. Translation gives CASSPRGNTEAFF.

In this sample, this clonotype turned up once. The CDR3 nucleotides are TGTGCCAGCAGCTTAGCCCCCGCTAGGGACTATGGCTACACCTTC. Translated, it gives CASSLAPARDYGYTF. The chain has TRBV7-6 and TRBJ1-2; D remains unclear. This CDR3 comprises 15 residues. Germline CDR1 reads SGHVS; CDR2 reads FNYEAQ. V lost 0 bases and J 3 bases, leaving 11 bases between the germline ends.

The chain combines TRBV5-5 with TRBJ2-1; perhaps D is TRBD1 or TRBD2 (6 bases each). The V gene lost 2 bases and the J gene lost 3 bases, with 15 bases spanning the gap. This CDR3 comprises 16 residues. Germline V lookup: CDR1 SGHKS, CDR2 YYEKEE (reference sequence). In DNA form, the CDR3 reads TGTGCCAGCAGCTTCCGGGGGCGACAGATCTACAATGAGCAGTTCTTC. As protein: CASSFRGRQIYNEQFF.

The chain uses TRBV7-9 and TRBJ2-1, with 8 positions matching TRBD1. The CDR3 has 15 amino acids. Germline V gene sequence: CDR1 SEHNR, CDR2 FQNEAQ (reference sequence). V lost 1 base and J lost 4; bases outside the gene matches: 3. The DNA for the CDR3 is TGTGCCAGCAGCTTAGGGACAGGGTTTTACAATGAGCAGTTCTTC. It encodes CASSLGTGFYNEQFF.

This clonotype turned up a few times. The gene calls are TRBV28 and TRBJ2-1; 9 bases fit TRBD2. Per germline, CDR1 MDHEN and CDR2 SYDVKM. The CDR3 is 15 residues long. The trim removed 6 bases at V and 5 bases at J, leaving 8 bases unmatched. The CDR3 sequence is CASSTLSSGNNEQFF. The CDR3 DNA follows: TGTGCCAGCAGCACCCTATCTAGCGGGAACAATGAGCAGTTCTTC. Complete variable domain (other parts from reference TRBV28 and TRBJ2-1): DVKVTQSSRYLVKRTGEKVFLECVQDMDHENMFWYRQDPGLGLRLIYFSYDVKMKEKGDIPEGYSVSREKKERFSLILESASTNQTSMYLCASSTLSSGNNEQFFGPGTRLTVL.

The chain's CDR3 is CASSLVGGPLYEQYF. The CDR3 coding sequence is TGTGCCAGCAGCTTAGTAGGGGGGCCTCTCTACGAGCAGTACTTC. V is TRBV7-8 and J is TRBJ2-7; D possibly matches TRBD1 or TRBD2 (6 bases each). Between the trimmed V and J ends, which lost 1 base and 3 bases, there was a span of 13 bases. Germline CDR1 reads SGHVS; CDR2 reads FQNEAQ. The CDR3 covers 15 residues.